This is a list of T cell receptor beta chains from one sample in a study of prognosis after radiotherapy for stage I lung cancer. TCRdb called the multiplex PCR reads again in MiXCR, with one record for every CDR3 protein. This sample carries about 51,000 distinct CDR3 sequences, about 37% of them seen once, and the ten largest clones take 9.2%. The starting material was PBMCs, obtained before or after stereotactic body radiation therapy (not recorded which). The receptors originated from a donor aged 50 or older with non-small cell lung cancer. Each CDR3 is given with its conserved first and last residue. A D gene is named only where the DNA matches it firmly. Clone size, where shown, is once, few, many, or a class for clones that have expanded.

>TRBV5-1|15|NA|TRBJ2-2|NA
TGCGCCAGCATCCTCAGTACAGCGAACACCGGGGAGCTGTTTTTT
CASILSTANTGELFF
>TRBV12-3/TRBV12-4|14|TRBD2|TRBJ2-5|many
TGTGCCAGCAAATCCGGGAGGGTCGGAGGGACCCAGTACTTC
CASKSGRVGGTQYF
>TRBV5-1|18|NA|TRBJ2-6|many
TGCGCCAGCAGCGGGGGAGGACGAGTTAGCTCTGGGGCCAACGTCCTGACTTTC
CASSGGGRVSSGANVLTF
>TRBV5-1|11|NA|TRBJ2-1|many
TGCGCCAGCAGCCTCCTCAATGAGCAGTTCTTC
CASSLLNEQFF
>TRBV29-1|14|TRBD1|TRBJ2-1|many
TGCAGCGTTGGGCGACAGGGTTCCTACAATGAGCAGTTCTTC
CSVGRQGSYNEQFF
>TRBV12-3/TRBV12-4|14|NA|TRBJ2-1|NA
TGTGCCAGCAGACGGGACTCGATGAACAATGAGCAGTTCTTC
CASRRDSMNNEQFF
>TRBV30|12|NA|TRBJ1-2|medium-sized
TGTGCCTGGAGTACGGGGGGGTATGGCTACACCTTC
CAWSTGGYGYTF
>TRBV28|14|NA|TRBJ2-7|many
TGTGCCAGCACCTCCGGGGAGGGGGTCTACGAGCAGTACTTC
CASTSGEGVYEQYF
>TRBV30|15|TRBD2|TRBJ2-5|many
TGTGCCTGGAGCGAGGGTCTAGCGGGCGCGGGGGACCAGTACTTC
CAWSEGLAGAGDQYF
>TRBV6-1|15|TRBD1|TRBJ1-2|NA
TGTGCCAACAGTCCCGAGACAGGGTCGGGATATGGCTACACCTTC
CANSPETGSGYGYTF
>TRBV4-3|14|NA|TRBJ2-7|NA
TGCGCCAGCAGCCAAGATATAGGGACATTCGAGCAGTACTTC
CASSQDIGTFEQYF
>TRBV7-3|15|NA|TRBJ2-1|many
TGTGCCAGCAGCTTACGGGACTCAGACGGCAATGAGCAGTTCTTC
CASSLRDSDGNEQFF
>TRBV7-2|16|TRBD1|TRBJ1-6|NA
TGTGCCAGCAGCCCACAGGGGGCCGGTAATAATTCACCCCTCCACTTT
CASSPQGAGNNSPLHF
>TRBV7-9|17|NA|TRBJ2-3|many
TGTGCCAGCAGCTTTGGGACCGGGACGGCTAGCACAGATACGCAGTATTTT
CASSFGTGTASTDTQYF
>TRBV20-1|14|NA|TRBJ2-3|many
TGCAGTGCTACTCCCCAAGGGGGCACAGATACGCAGTATTTT
CSATPQGGTDTQYF
>TRBV7-2|14|NA|TRBJ1-6|NA
TGTGCCAGCATTTCCCCGTGGGGACGCTCACCCCTCCACTTT
CASISPWGRSPLHF
>TRBV7-2|14|NA|TRBJ1-2|NA
TGTGCCAGCAGCTTAGTACCTGCTAACTATGGCTACACCTTC
CASSLVPANYGYTF
>TRBV7-9|16|TRBD2|TRBJ2-7|many
TGTGCCAGCAAAAATAGCGGGAGGGCCAGGTCCTACGAGCAGTACTTC
CASKNSGRARSYEQYF
>TRBV30|15|TRBD2|TRBJ2-3|many
TGTGCCTGGAGTTCAGCGGGAAGCAGCACAGATACGCAGTATTTT
CAWSSAGSSTDTQYF
>TRBV28|13|NA|TRBJ1-2|many
TGTGCCAGCAAGTTCCGGGGCACCTATGGCTACACCTTC
CASKFRGTYGYTF
>TRBV19|15|NA|TRBJ2-2|many
TGTGCCAGTGGGGAGGGACACCAGAACACCGGGGAGCTGTTTTTT
CASGEGHQNTGELFF
>TRBV12-3/TRBV12-4|13|TRBD2|TRBJ2-7|NA
TGTGCCAGCAGTTTAGTTGGGGGGGGAGAGCAGTACTTC
CASSLVGGGEQYF
>TRBV9|15|NA|TRBJ1-6|once
TGTGCCAGCAGCGTAGATGCAGGGATTAATTCACCCCTCCACTTT
CASSVDAGINSPLHF
>TRBV2|14|TRBD1|TRBJ2-5|few
TGTGCCAGCCAGAAGGGACAGCCTCAAGAGACCCAGTACTTC
CASQKGQPQETQYF
>TRBV7-9|14|TRBD1|TRBJ1-4|NA
TGTGCCAGCAGCTTCGGGACAGGGGAGCAAAAACTGTTTTTT
CASSFGTGEQKLFF
>TRBV20-1|13|NA|TRBJ1-3|many
TGCAGTGCTCAAGGGACGGCTGGAAACACCATATATTTT
CSAQGTAGNTIYF
>TRBV5-5|15|NA|TRBJ2-7|once
TGTGCCAGCAGCGAAGGTGCACTTGCTACCTACGAGCAGTACTTC
CASSEGALATYEQYF
>TRBV7-2|15|NA|TRBJ2-7|NA
TGTGCCAGCAGCTGGCGGCGGGGACGGGGCGACGAGCAGTACTTC
CASSWRRGRGDEQYF
>TRBV2|14|NA|TRBJ2-7|many
TGTGCCAGCAACCCCACGATGGGGTCCCGCGAGCAGTACTTC
CASNPTMGSREQYF
>TRBV7-3|15|TRBD2|TRBJ2-1|many
TGTGCCAGCAGCTTTTTTACTAGCGGGAACAATGAGCAGTTCTTC
CASSFFTSGNNEQFF
>TRBV6-1|13|TRBD2|TRBJ2-5|many
TGTGCCAGCAGAATTAGCGGGAGAGAGACCCAGTACTTC
CASRISGRETQYF
>TRBV11-3|15|TRBD1|TRBJ2-7|many
TGTGCCAGCAGCCACGGGGACAGGGCCCCCTACGAGCAGTACTTC
CASSHGDRAPYEQYF
>TRBV12-3/TRBV12-4|14|NA|TRBJ2-1|NA
TGTGCCAGCAGGCCACAGGGTGGGGGGGGTGAGCAGTTCTTC
CASRPQGGGGEQFF
>TRBV14|16|NA|TRBJ2-5|NA
TGTGCCAGCAGCGGGATGGGGGTCCATGGAGAGGGGACCCAGTACTTC
CASSGMGVHGEGTQYF
>TRBV5-6|13|NA|TRBJ2-5|many
TGTGCCAGCAGCTTGGCGCATCAAGAGACCCAGTACTTC
CASSLAHQETQYF
>TRBV19|14|NA|TRBJ1-2|NA
TGTGCCAGTAGCCGGACCGTAACTAACTATGGCTACACCTTC
CASSRTVTNYGYTF
>TRBV4-1|12|NA|TRBJ1-6|many
TGCGCCACAGGACAAAATAATTCACCCCTCCACTTT
CATGQNNSPLHF
>TRBV7-2|14|NA|TRBJ1-3|many
TGTGCCAGCAGCTTAGCCAGGGGAGGGGACACCATATATTTT
CASSLARGGDTIYF
>TRBV27|15|NA|TRBJ2-2|NA
TGTGCCAGCAGTTTTAACGGTAGGAACACCGGGGAGCTGTTTTTT
CASSFNGRNTGELFF
>TRBV20-1|14|NA|TRBJ2-7|once
TGCAGTGCTAGTCGACCGGGACAAAGCTACGAGCAGTACTTC
CSASRPGQSYEQYF
>TRBV12-3/TRBV12-4|11|NA|TRBJ2-2|NA
TGTGCCAGCATGGTTCGGGGGGAGCTGTTTTTT
CASMVRGELFF
>TRBV7-2|15|NA|TRBJ2-5|NA
TGTGCCAGCAGCTCTAGGGCCGGGAGTGCAGAGACCCAGTACTTC
CASSSRAGSAETQYF
>TRBV19|11|NA|TRBJ2-1|NA
TGTGCCAGTAGTATCGGCAATGAGCAGTTCTTC
CASSIGNEQFF
>TRBV7-6|14|TRBD1|TRBJ2-7|many
TGTGCCAGCAGCCCCTTACAGGGGGCCTACGAGCAGTACTTC
CASSPLQGAYEQYF
>TRBV29-1|15|TRBD1|TRBJ2-3|many
TGCACCTACCCCCAGGGGGCTATATCAGCGGATACGCAGTATTTT
CTYPQGAISADTQYF
>TRBV7-2|14|NA|TRBJ1-2|many
TGTGCCAGCAGCTTAAAAGGGGCAGGGAAAGGCTACACCTTC
CASSLKGAGKGYTF
>TRBV5-1|16|TRBD2|TRBJ2-1|few
TGCGCCAGCAGCTTTTGGGCGGGAGGATCCTACAATGAGCAGTTCTTC
CASSFWAGGSYNEQFF
>TRBV20-1|15|NA|TRBJ2-1|many
TGCAGTGCTAGAGATGTGAAGAGCCAATACAATGAGCAGTTCTTC
CSARDVKSQYNEQFF
>TRBV7-2|14|NA|TRBJ2-3|NA
TGTGAAAGCAGCTTACAGGATTCCGGAAATACGCAGTATTTT
CESSLQDSGNTQYF
>TRBV7-9|14|NA|TRBJ1-1|many
TGTGCCAGCAGCTTAAATACAGGGAACACTGAAGCTTTCTTT
CASSLNTGNTEAFF
>TRBV7-2|13|NA|TRBJ1-1|many
TGTGCCAGCAGCTCGCAGGCGGGGACTGAAGCTTTCTTT
CASSSQAGTEAFF
>TRBV6-2/TRBV6-3|13|NA|TRBJ1-5|many
TGTGCCAGCAGTGAACGGGGGACACAGCCCCAGCATTTT
CASSERGTQPQHF
>TRBV7-8|15|NA|TRBJ1-1|many
TGTGCCAGCAGCCGCCAGGGAGCTATCGGGGGTGAAGCTTTCTTT
CASSRQGAIGGEAFF
>TRBV20-1|14|TRBD2|TRBJ2-1|NA
TGCAGTGCTTCGAAAGCGGGATTAGTGAATGAGCAGTTCTTC
CSASKAGLVNEQFF
>TRBV20-1|17|TRBD2|TRBJ2-7|NA
TGCAGTGCTAGACCCAGCTCGTCTAGCGGGAGTAGGGACGAGCAGTACTTC
CSARPSSSSGSRDEQYF
>TRBV7-2|15|NA|TRBJ2-4|few
TGTGCCAGCAGCCAGCTGCAACTAGCCAAAAACATTCAGTACTTC
CASSQLQLAKNIQYF
>TRBV27|17|NA|TRBJ1-1|many
TGTGCCAGCAGCTTTTACCCTCCAGGGAGGAAGGACACTGAAGCTTTCTTT
CASSFYPPGRKDTEAFF
>TRBV20-1|15|NA|TRBJ2-7|many
TGCAGTGCTACTGGGGGTCCTAGGGGCGCCTACGAGCAGTACTTC
CSATGGPRGAYEQYF
>TRBV5-5|16|NA|TRBJ2-1|many
TGTGCCAGCAGCTTGGACGGGTCAACGACAAGGAATGAGCAGTTCTTC
CASSLDGSTTRNEQFF
>TRBV6-1|13|NA|TRBJ2-7|NA
TGTGCCAGCAACGACGGCAGGGTCTACGAGCAGTACTTC
CASNDGRVYEQYF